The 28 T cell receptor beta chains in this list originate from one sample, sequenced in a study of T cell changes during pregnancy in multiple sclerosis. Sequencing used immunoSEQ multiplex PCR; TCRdb keeps in-frame clones, though not all of them. This sample carries tens of thousands of clones, roughly nine tenths of them seen once, and the ten largest clones take about 1.7%. Sequences were derived from peripheral blood, sampled after pregnancy. Source of these receptors: a female donor in good health, enrolled as a control in a pregnancy study.

V and J are TRBV15 and TRBJ2-2; D may be TRBD2 (5 bases). The CDR3 consists of 15 residues. From germline, CDR1 is LNHNV and CDR2 YYDKDF (reference sequence). Trimming took off 0 bases at V and 6 bases at J, with 11 bases between the two ends. The CDR3 DNA is TGTGCCACCAGCAGAGATCTTGCGGGCCCCGGGGAGCTGTTTTTT. Protein: CATSRDLAGPGELFF.

This chain uses TRBV4-3 with TRBJ2-2; D remains ambiguous. Per the germline V gene, CDR1 is LGHNA and CDR2 is YSLEER. This CDR3 spans 14 amino acids. Trimming removed 3 bases from V and 6 bases from J, with 11 bases in between. The CDR3 is CASSHGSPPGELFF. DNA for the CDR3: TGCGCCAGCAGCCATGGTAGTCCTCCCGGGGAGCTGTTTTTT.

V gene TRBV28 combines with J gene TRBJ2-3; TRBD1 matches 7 bases. The ends lost 5 bases at V and 6 bases at J; junction bases unmatched: 11. The germline V gene encodes CDR1 MDHEN and CDR2 SYDVKM. CDR3 length equals 15 residues. In DNA form, the CDR3 reads TGTGCCAGCAGTCCAGGGGGTTGGGGCAGGGATACGCAGTATTTT. It codes for CASSPGGWGRDTQYF.

The V and J genes are TRBV12-5 and TRBJ2-5; TRBD2 matches at 8 bases. The CDR3 contains 17 residues. Germline V CDR1 and CDR2: LGHNT, FRNRAP. J was trimmed by 1 base and V by 1 base; bases with no gene match: 8. In DNA, the CDR3 is TGTGCTAGTGGTTTGGGAGCGGGGGCCGCCATCCAAGAGACCCAGTACTTC. Translating gives CASGLGAGAAIQETQYF.

This chain links TRBV12-5 with TRBJ2-7; D possibly corresponds to TRBD1 (6 bases). Trimming pared 4 bases from V and 2 bases from J, leaving 21 bases between. The CDR3 totals 17 residues. The germline gives CDR1 LGHNT, CDR2 FRNRAP. The CDR3, as DNA: TGTGCTAGTGGTTCGACGGCACTCAGGGGCCACCCCTACGAGCAGTACTTC. This translates into CASGSTALRGHPYEQYF.

The chain recombines TRBV7-2 with TRBJ1-6; 8 nucleotides agree with TRBD1. Per germline, CDR1 SGHTA and CDR2 FQGNSA. The CDR3 is 14 amino acids. V was clipped by 3 bases and J by 7 bases; unmatched bases: 2. The CDR3 DNA follows: TGTGCCAGCAGCTTGACAGGGGTGAATTCACCCCTCCACTTT. Its translation: CASSLTGVNSPLHF.

The chain links TRBV5-6 to TRBJ2-1; D uncertain. Germline CDR1 SGHDT, CDR2 YYEEEE. This CDR3 region has 13 residues. The V end was cut by 2 bases, the J end by 8 bases, with 11 bases between. Written as DNA, the CDR3 is TGTGCCAGCAGCTTAATAGCCCATCATGAGCAGTTCTTC. This codes for CASSLIAHHEQFF.

The chain recombines TRBV5-1 with TRBJ1-1, with D unresolved. V was shortened by 4 bases and J by 1 base, with 8 bases between the two germline ends. Per germline, CDR1 SGHRS and CDR2 YFSETQ. The CDR3 runs 13 residues. The CDR3 bases are TGCGCCAGCAGCGCTACGTGGAACACTGAAGCTTTCTTT. It is translated as CASSATWNTEAFF.

CDR3 region: CASRSSGGAIGTQYF. CDR3 sequence (DNA): TGTGCCAGCAGGTCTAGCGGGGGGGCTATCGGTACCCAGTACTTC. The chain uses TRBV6-1 and TRBJ2-5; the match to TRBD2 covers 12 bases. The CDR3 has 15 residues. CDR1 is MNHNS, CDR2 SASEGT, per germline. Trimming took 6 bases from V and 8 from J; bases not matched to a gene: 10.

The chain employs TRBV2 and TRBJ2-7; TRBD1 matches at 8 bases. Germline CDR1 SNHLY, CDR2 FYNNEI. J lost 1 base, V lost 11 bases, and 7 bases had no gene match. CDR3 length equals 13 residues. DNA for the CDR3: TGTGCCGGATCCAGGGGGCCATCCTACGAGCAGTACTTC. As protein: CAGSRGPSYEQYF.

This clone was observed a single time. The chain is built from TRBV2 and TRBJ2-6; D call uncertain. The CDR3 sequence is 15 residues long. Trimming shortened V by 2 bases and J by 4 bases, and 9 bases separated the two germline ends. The V gene's germline CDR1 is SNHLY and CDR2 FYNNEI. The chain's CDR3 is CASSETQAGANVLTF. The CDR3 coding sequence is TGTGCCAGCAGTGAAACCCAAGCCGGGGCCAACGTCCTGACTTTC.

This chain connects TRBV28 to TRBJ1-1; D gene uncertain. CDR1 and CDR2 (germline): MDHEN, SYDVKM. V lost 6 bases and J lost 9, with 17 bases in between. The CDR3 covers 13 residues. CDR3 sequence reads: CASSRGREGKAFF. CDR3 sequence (DNA): TGTGCCAGCAGCCGAGGACGGGAGGGTAAAGCTTTCTTT.

CDR3 nucleotide sequence: TGTGCCAGCAGTTACTCTAGCGGGGGGGCTCTTGAGCAGTTCTTC. Translated: CASSYSSGGALEQFF. This rearrangement joins TRBV6-6 to TRBJ2-1; 11 bases align to TRBD2. J was trimmed by 9 bases and V by 0 bases; bases with no gene match: 4. The germline V gene has CDR1 MNHNY and CDR2 SVGAGI (reference sequence). CDR3 length: 15 residues.

This chain links TRBV7-9 with TRBJ2-3; TRBD2 is a possible D gene (6 bases). Germline loops: CDR1 SEHNR, CDR2 FQNEAQ (reference sequence). This CDR3 region has 15 residues. V lost 4 bases to trimming and J lost 4 bases, with 15 bases between them. The CDR3: CASSSPQRASDTQYF. The CDR3 DNA is TGTGCCAGCAGCTCCCCCCAGCGGGCCTCAGATACGCAGTATTTT.

CDR3 DNA sequence: TGTGCCAGCAGCTTAGCAGGGGGCGCTGAAGGCTACACCTTC. It yields the protein CASSLAGGAEGYTF. The V and J genes are TRBV7-2 and TRBJ1-2, with 7 nucleotides matching TRBD1. Trimming cost V 0 bases and J 8 bases; bases outside gene matches: 6. This CDR3 has 14 residues. Germline V lookup: CDR1 SGHTA, CDR2 FQGNSA.

Here the CDR3 reads CASSDPLRDTDTQYF. The CDR3 coding sequence is TGTGCCAGCAGCGACCCCCTGAGGGACACAGATACGCAGTATTTT. This sequence joins TRBV9 and TRBJ2-3, with a possible D match to TRBD2 (5 bases). V lost 3 bases and J 2 bases, leaving 13 bases between the germline ends. Germline values: CDR1 SGDLS, CDR2 YYNGEE. The CDR3 covers 15 residues.

A single count supports this clone. V usage is TRBV5-6 and J usage is TRBJ1-4, with 7 nucleotides matching TRBD1. Trimming at V came to 0 bases and at J to 8 bases, leaving 10 bases not matched to a gene. Germline CDR1 reads SGHDT; CDR2 reads YYEEEE. CDR3 length: 16 residues. The CDR3, as DNA: TGTGCCAGCAGCTTGGCACCCCAGGGGGGAAGAGAAAAACTGTTTTTT. This translates into CASSLAPQGGREKLFF.

There are a few counts of this clone. This sequence joins TRBV11-1 and TRBJ1-3; D is unclear. V was trimmed by 5 bases and J by 0 bases, leaving 8 bases between them. CDR3 length: 14 residues. Germline loops: CDR1 SGHAT, CDR2 FQDESV (reference sequence). The CDR3 DNA reads as TGTGCCAGCAGCACAACAGACTCTGGAAACACCATATATTTT. It is translated as CASSTTDSGNTIYF.

This chain links TRBV19 with TRBJ2-1; TRBD2 aligns across 9 bases. The CDR3 runs to 15 residues. Germline assignment: CDR1 LNHDA and CDR2 SQIVND (reference sequence). Trimming at V came to 8 bases and at J to 7 bases, leaving 12 bases not matched to a gene. In DNA, the CDR3 is TGTGCCAGTGCTTTAGCGGGGGCGGTCTCAAATGAGCAGTTCTTC. Protein: CASALAGAVSNEQFF. Full variable domain (missing parts from reference TRBV19 and TRBJ2-1): DGGITQSPKYLFRKEGQNVTLSCEQNLNHDAMYWYRQDPGQGLRLIYYSQIVNDFQKGDIAEGYSVSREKKESFPLTVTSAQKNPTAFYLCASALAGAVSNEQFFGPGTRLTVL.

The V call is TRBV5-6, the J call TRBJ1-1; D gene unclear. The CDR3 extends over 13 amino acids. CDR1 SGHDT and CDR2 YYEEEE come from the germline V gene. The ends were cut back, 0 bases at V and 12 bases at J, with 15 bases in the middle. CDR3 in amino acids: CASSLVGGLWTFF. The CDR3 DNA reads as TGTGCCAGCAGCTTGGTAGGAGGGTTGTGGACTTTCTTT. The full variable domain, its missing parts supplied by reference TRBV5-6 and TRBJ1-1, is DAGVTQSPTHLIKTRGQQVTLRCSPKSGHDTVSWYQQALGQGPQFIFQYYEEEERQRGNFPDRFSGHQFPNYSSELNVNALLLGDSALYLCASSLVGGLWTFFGQGTRLTVV.

V and J are TRBV5-6 and TRBJ2-3; D gene unclear. CDR1 and CDR2 from the germline V gene are SGHDT and YYEEEE. V was shortened by 1 base and J by 2 bases, with 8 bases between the two germline ends. The CDR3 runs 14 residues. This CDR3 reads CASSLFQATDTQYF. In nucleotides, the CDR3 is TGTGCCAGCAGCTTGTTCCAGGCCACAGATACGCAGTATTTT.

V usage is TRBV10-3 and J usage is TRBJ2-3, with D possibly TRBD2 on 6 matching bases. In germline, CDR1 is ENHRY, CDR2 SYGVKD. Trimming stripped 0 bases from V and 4 bases from J, with 11 bases between. CDR3 length: 15 residues. The CDR3 DNA reads as TGTGCCATCAGTGAGTCGGGTAGCGGCGCAGATACGCAGTATTTT. This gives the protein CAISESGSGADTQYF.

The chain has TRBV7-9 and TRBJ2-5; D is undetermined. The DNA end favors TRBJ2-7, so the J call may be wrong. CDR3 length equals 11 residues. Germline assignment: CDR1 SEHNR and CDR2 FQNEAQ (reference sequence). CDR3 sequence (DNA): TGTGCCAGCAGCACTTCCTACGAGCAGTACTTC. Translating it yields CASSTSYEQYF.

This clone appeared once. The chain recombines TRBV6-1 with TRBJ2-3; 7 nucleotides line up with TRBD2. In germline, CDR1 is MNHNS, CDR2 SASEGT. The CDR3 has 15 residues. V gave up 2 bases and J gave up 2 bases; unmatched junction bases: 4. CDR3 sequence reads: CASSESGATTDTQYF. In DNA form, the CDR3 reads TGTGCCAGCAGTGAAAGCGGGGCCACCACAGATACGCAGTATTTT.

The V gene is TRBV4-3, the J gene TRBJ1-4; tentative D call: TRBD1 (6 bases). The CDR3 spans 17 residues. Germline CDR1 reads LGHNA; CDR2 reads YSLEER. Trimming stripped 0 bases from V and 3 bases from J, with 14 bases between. The CDR3: CASSQDSRGRANEKLFF. CDR3 in DNA: TGCGCCAGCAGCCAAGATTCCAGGGGTAGAGCTAATGAAAAACTGTTTTTT.

The V and J genes are TRBV29-1 and TRBJ2-7, with D possibly matching TRBD2 (5 bases). The CDR3 has 14 residues. Germline V lookup: CDR1 SQVTM, CDR2 ANQGSEA. V was clipped by 6 bases and J by 2 bases, with 17 bases between them. The CDR3 is CSVPSGWGTYEQYF. The CDR3 DNA is TGCAGCGTCCCCTCGGGGTGGGGAACCTACGAGCAGTACTTC.

Remarks on this clone: The junction departs from the called germline gene at one end, perhaps through a read error. The sample carries other DNA sequences with the same CDR3. J is TRBJ1-2 and V is TRBV19; D is perhaps TRBD1 (5 bases). Germline CDR1 reads LNHDA; CDR2 reads SQIVND (reference sequence). The CDR3 spans 12 residues. Here the CDR3 DNA reads TGCGCCAGTAGCCCAGGGAACTATGGCTACACCTTC. Its protein is CASSPGNYGYTF.

The chain couples TRBV10-3 to TRBJ2-3; TRBD1 might be the D (6 bases). The CDR3 covers 16 residues. V lost 6 bases, J lost 2 bases, and 18 bases lay in between. Germline CDR1 is ENHRY and CDR2 is SYGVKD. The CDR3 coding sequence is TGTGCCATCAGCAACCCGCACAGGGAATCCACAGATACGCAGTATTTT. It translates to CAISNPHRESTDTQYF.